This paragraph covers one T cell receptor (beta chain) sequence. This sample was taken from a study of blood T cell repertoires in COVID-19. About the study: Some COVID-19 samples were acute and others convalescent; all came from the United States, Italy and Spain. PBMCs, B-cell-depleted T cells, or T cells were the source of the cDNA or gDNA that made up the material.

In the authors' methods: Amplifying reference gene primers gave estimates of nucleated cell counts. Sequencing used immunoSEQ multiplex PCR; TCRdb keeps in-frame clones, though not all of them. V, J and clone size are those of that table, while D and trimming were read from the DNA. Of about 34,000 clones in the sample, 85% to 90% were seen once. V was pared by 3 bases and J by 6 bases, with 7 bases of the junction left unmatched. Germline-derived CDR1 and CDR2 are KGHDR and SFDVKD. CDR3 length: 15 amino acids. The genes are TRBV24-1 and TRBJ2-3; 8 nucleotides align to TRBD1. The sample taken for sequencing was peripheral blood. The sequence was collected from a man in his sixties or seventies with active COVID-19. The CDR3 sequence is CATSDPQGAGDTQYF. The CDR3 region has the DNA TGTGCCACCAGTGATCCGCAGGGGGCGGGCGATACGCAGTATTTT.